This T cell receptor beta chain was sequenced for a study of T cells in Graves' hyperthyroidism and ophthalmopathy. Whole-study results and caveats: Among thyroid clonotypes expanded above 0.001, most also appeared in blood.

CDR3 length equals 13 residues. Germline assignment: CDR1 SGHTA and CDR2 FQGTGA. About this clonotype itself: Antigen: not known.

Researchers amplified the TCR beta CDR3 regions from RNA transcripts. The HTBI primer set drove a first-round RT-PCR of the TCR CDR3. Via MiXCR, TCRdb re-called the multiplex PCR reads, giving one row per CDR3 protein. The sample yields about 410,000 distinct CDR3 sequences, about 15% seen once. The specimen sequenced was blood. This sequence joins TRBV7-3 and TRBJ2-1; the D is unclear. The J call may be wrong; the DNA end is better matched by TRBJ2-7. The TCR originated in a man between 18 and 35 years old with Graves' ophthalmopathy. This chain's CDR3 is CASSLGHSNEQYF. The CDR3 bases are TGTGCCAGCAGCTTAGGTCACTCCAATGAGCAGTACTTC.